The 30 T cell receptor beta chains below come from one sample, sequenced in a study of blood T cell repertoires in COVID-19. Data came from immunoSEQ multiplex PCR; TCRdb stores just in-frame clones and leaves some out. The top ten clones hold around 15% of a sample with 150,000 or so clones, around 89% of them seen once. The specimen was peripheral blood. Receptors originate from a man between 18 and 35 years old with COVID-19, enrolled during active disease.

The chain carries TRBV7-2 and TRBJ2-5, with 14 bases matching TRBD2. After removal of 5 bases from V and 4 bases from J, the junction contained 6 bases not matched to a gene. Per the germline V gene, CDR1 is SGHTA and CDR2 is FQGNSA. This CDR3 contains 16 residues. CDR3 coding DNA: TGTGCCAGCAGCGCATCCGGGACTAGCGGGAGAGAGACCCAGTACTTC. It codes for CASSASGTSGRETQYF.

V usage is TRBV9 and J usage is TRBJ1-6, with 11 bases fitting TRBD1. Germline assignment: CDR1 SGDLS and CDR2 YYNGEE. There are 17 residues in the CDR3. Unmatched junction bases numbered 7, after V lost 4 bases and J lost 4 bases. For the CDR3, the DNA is TGTGCCAGCAGCAAAGGGACAGGGGGGTTTTATAATTCACCCCTCCACTTT. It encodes CASSKGTGGFYNSPLHF.

The CDR3 is CASCYSGYNEQFF. In DNA form, the CDR3 reads TGTGCCAGCTGTTACAGCGGGTACAATGAGCAGTTCTTC. The chain couples TRBV28 to TRBJ2-1, with D possibly TRBD2 on 6 matching bases. Between the trimmed V and J ends, which lost 8 bases and 4 bases, there was a span of 12 bases. The CDR3 runs 13 residues. CDR1 and CDR2 from the germline V gene are MDHEN and SYDVKM. The full variable domain, rest sourced from reference TRBV28 and TRBJ2-1, is DVKVTQSSRYLVKRTGEKVFLECVQDMDHENMFWYRQDPGLGLRLIYFSYDVKMKEKGDIPEGYSVSREKKERFSLILESASTNQTSMYLCASCYSGYNEQFFGPGTRLTVL.

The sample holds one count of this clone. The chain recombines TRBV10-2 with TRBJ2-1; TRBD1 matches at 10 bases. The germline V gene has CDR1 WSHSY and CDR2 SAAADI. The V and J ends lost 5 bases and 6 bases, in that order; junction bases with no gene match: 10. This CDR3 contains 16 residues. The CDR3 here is CASSPGTGEGGNEQFF. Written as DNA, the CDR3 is TGCGCCAGCAGTCCCGGGACAGGGGAGGGGGGCAATGAGCAGTTCTTC.

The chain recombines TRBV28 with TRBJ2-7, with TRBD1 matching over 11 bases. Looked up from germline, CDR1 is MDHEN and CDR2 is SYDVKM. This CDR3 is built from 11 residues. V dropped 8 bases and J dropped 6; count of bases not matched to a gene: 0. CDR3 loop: CASGTGGEQYF. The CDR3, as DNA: TGTGCCAGCGGGACAGGGGGCGAGCAGTACTTC.

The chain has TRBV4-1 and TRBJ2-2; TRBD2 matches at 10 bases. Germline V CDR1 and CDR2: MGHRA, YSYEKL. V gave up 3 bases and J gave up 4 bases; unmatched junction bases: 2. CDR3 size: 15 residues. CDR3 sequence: CASSHGTSATGELFF. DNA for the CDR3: TGCGCCAGCAGCCATGGGACTAGCGCCACCGGGGAGCTGTTTTTT.

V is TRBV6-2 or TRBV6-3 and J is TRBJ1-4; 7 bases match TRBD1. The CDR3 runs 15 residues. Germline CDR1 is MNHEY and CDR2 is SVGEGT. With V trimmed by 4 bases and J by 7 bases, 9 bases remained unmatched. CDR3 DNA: TGTGCCAGCAGTTCAACAGGGGTGTCCGGTGAAAAACTGTTTTTT. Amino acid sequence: CASSSTGVSGEKLFF.

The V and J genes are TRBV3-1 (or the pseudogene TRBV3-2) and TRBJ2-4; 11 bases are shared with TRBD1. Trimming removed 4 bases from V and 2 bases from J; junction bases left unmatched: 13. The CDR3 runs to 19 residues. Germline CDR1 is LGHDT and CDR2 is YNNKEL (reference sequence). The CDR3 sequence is CASSPRDRGIYGSKNIQYF. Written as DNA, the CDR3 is TGTGCCAGCAGCCCCCGGGACAGGGGGATTTACGGCTCCAAAAACATTCAGTACTTC.

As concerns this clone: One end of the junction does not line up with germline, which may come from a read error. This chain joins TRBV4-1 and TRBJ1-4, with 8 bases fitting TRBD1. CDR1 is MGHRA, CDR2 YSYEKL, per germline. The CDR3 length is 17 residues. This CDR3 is CASSQDGQGAANEKLLF. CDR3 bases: TGCGCCAGCAGCCAAGATGGGCAGGGGGCGGCTAATGAAAAACTGCTTTTT.

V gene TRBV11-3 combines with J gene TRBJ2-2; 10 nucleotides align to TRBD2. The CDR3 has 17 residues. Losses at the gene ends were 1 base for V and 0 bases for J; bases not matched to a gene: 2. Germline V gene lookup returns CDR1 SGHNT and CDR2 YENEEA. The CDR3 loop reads CASSLAAGGPNTGELFF. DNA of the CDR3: TGTGCCAGCAGCTTAGCAGCGGGAGGGCCGAACACCGGGGAGCTGTTTTTT.

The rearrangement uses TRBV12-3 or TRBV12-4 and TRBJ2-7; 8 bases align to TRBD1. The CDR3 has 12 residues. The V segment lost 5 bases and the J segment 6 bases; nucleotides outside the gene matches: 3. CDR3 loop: CASSIQGGEQYF. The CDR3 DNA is TGTGCCAGCAGTATACAGGGGGGCGAGCAGTACTTC.

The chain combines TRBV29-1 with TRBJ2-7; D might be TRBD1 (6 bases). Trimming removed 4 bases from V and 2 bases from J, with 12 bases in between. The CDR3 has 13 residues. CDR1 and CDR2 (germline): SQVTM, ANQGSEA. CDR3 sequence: CSVVLDRTYEQYF. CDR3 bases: TGCAGCGTTGTTTTGGACAGAACCTACGAGCAGTACTTC.

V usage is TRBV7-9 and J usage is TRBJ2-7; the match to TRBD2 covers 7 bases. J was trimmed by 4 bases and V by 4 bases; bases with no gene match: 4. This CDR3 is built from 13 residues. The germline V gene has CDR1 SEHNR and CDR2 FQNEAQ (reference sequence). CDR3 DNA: TGTGCCAGCAGCTCCAGCGGGAAGTACGAGCAGTACTTC. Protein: CASSSSGKYEQYF.

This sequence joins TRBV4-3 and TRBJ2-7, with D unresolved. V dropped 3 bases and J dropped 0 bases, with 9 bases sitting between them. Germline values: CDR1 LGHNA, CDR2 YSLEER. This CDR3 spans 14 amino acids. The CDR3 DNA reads TGCGCCAGCAGCCAGACTTTCCTCTCCTACGAGCAGTACTTC. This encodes CASSQTFLSYEQYF.

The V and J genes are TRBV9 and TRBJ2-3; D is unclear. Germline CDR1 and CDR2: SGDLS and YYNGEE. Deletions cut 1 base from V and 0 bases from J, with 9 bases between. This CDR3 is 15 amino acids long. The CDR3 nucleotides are TGTGCCAGCAGCGTAATGGCTGCTAGCACAGATACGCAGTATTTT. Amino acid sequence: CASSVMAASTDTQYF.

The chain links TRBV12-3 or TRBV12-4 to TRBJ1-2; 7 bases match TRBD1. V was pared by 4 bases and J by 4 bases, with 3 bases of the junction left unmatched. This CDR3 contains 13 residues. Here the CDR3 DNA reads TGTGCCAGCAGTTCGACAGGGTCCTATGGCTACACCTTC. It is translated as CASSSTGSYGYTF.

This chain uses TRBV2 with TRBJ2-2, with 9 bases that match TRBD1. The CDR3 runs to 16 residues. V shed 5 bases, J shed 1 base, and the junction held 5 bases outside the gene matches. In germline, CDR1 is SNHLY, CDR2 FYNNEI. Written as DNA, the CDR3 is TGTGCCAGCAGTTCCTGGACAGGGGTGAACACCGGGGAGCTGTTTTTT. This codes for CASSSWTGVNTGELFF. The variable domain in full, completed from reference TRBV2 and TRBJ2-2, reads EPEVTQTPSHQVTQMGQEVILRCVPISNHLYFYWYRQILGQKVEFLVSFYNNEISEKSEIFDDQFSVERPDGSNFTLKIRSTKLEDSAMYFCASSSWTGVNTGELFFGEGSRLTVL.

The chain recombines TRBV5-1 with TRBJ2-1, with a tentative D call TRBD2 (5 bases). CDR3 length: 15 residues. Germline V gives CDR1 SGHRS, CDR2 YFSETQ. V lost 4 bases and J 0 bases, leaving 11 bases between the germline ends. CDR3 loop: CASSAGSSSYNEQFF. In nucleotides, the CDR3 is TGCGCCAGCAGCGCGGGCTCGAGCTCCTACAATGAGCAGTTCTTC.

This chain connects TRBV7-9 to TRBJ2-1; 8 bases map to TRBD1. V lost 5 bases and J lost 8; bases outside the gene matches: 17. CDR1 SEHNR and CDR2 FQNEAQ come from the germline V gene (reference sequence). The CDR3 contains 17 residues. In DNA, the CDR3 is TGTGCCAGCAGCCCCCCCGCTGCTCGACAGGGGAAATATGAGCAGTTCTTC. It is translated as CASSPPAARQGKYEQFF.

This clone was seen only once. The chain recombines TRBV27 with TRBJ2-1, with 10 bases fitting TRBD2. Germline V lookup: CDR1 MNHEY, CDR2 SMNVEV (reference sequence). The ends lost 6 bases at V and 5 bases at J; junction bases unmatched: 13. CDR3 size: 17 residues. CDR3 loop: CASREREGPRRNNEQFF. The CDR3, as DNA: TGTGCCAGCAGGGAGCGGGAGGGCCCTCGGAGGAACAATGAGCAGTTCTTC.

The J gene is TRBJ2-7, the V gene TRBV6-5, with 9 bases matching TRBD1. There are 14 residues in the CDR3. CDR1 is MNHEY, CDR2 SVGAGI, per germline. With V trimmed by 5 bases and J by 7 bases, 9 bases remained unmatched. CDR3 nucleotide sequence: TGTGCCAGCAGTCTGCGACAGGGGGGTGGAGAGCAGTACTTC. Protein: CASSLRQGGGEQYF.

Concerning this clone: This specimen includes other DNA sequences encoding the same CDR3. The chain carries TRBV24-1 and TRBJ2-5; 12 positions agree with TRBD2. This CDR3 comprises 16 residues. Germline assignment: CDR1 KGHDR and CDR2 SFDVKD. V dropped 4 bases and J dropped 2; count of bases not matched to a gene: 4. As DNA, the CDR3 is TGTGCCACCAGTGACCCTCTAGCGGGAGGGCAAGAGACCCAGTACTTC. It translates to CATSDPLAGGQETQYF.

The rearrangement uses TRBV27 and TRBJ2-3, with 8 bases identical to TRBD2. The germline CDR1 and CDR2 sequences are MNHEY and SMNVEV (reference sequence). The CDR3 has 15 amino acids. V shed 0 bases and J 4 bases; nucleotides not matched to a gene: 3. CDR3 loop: CASSLSGGRSDTQYF. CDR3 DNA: TGTGCCAGCAGTTTATCGGGCGGGAGGTCAGATACGCAGTATTTT.

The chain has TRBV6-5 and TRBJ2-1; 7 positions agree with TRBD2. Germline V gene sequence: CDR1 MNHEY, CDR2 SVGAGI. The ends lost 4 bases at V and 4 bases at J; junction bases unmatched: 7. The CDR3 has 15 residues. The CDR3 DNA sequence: TGTGCCAGCAGTTTATCGCTAGCGGTGTACAATGAGCAGTTCTTC. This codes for CASSLSLAVYNEQFF.

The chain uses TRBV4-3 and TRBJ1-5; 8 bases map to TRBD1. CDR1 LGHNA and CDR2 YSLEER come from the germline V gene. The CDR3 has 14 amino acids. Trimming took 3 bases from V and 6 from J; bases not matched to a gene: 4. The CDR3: CASSQEQGGQPQHF. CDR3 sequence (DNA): TGCGCCAGCAGCCAGGAACAGGGGGGTCAGCCCCAGCATTTT.

The chain's CDR3 is CSGSGREAFTDTQYF. For the CDR3, the DNA is TGCAGCGGGTCCGGGAGGGAGGCCTTCACAGATACGCAGTATTTT. This rearrangement joins TRBV29-1 to TRBJ2-3; 8 bases line up with TRBD2. Germline values: CDR1 SQVTM, CDR2 ANQGSEA. With V trimmed by 7 bases and J by 2 bases, 11 bases remained unmatched. This CDR3 has 15 residues.

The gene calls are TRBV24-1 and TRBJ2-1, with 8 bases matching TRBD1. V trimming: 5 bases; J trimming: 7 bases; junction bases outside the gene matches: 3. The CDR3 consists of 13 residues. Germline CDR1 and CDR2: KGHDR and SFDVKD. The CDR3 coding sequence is TGTGCCACCAGTGCACAGGGGGTGAATGAGCAGTTCTTC. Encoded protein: CATSAQGVNEQFF.

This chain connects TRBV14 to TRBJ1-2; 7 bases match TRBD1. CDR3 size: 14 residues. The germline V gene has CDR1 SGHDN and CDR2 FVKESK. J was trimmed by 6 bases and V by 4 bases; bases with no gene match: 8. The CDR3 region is CASSPRLQGNGYTF. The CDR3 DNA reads TGTGCCAGCAGCCCCCGCTTACAGGGGAATGGCTACACCTTC.

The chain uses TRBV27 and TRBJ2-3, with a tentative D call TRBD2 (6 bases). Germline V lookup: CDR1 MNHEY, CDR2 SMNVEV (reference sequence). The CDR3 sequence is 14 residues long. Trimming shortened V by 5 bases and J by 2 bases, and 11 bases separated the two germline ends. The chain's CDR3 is CASSRGWYTDTQYF. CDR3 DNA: TGTGCCAGCAGTCGGGGGTGGTACACAGATACGCAGTATTTT.

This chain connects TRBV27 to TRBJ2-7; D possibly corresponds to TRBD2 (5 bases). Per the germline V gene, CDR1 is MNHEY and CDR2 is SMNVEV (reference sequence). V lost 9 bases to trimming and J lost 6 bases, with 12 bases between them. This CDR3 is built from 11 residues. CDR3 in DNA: TGTGCCAGTATATCGGGGTCCGAGCAGTACTTC. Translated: CASISGSEQYF.